These 6 T cell receptor beta chains originate from one sample sequenced in a study of shared clonotypes between healthy human individuals. The method was immunoSEQ multiplex PCR; TCRdb's version includes in-frame clones alone and lacks a portion of them. The data contain some 1 million clones, around 74% of them singletons. The sample taken for sequencing was memory CD4+ T cells sorted from blood. Subset of the sample: CD45RA-negative fraction. Receptor source: a man in his late teens or twenties in good health.

The chain couples TRBV18 to TRBJ2-5; D is unclear. The V and J ends lost 6 bases and 4 bases respectively, with 15 bases between them. The length of the CDR3 is 14 residues. Germline V gives CDR1 KGHSH, CDR2 LQKENI. CDR3 sequence reads: CASSRPAIGETQYF. The CDR3 bases are TGTGCCAGCTCCCGCCCAGCAATCGGAGAGACCCAGTACTTC.

The CDR3 is CASSPTSAGGKNIQYF. DNA for the CDR3: TGTGCCAGCAGTCCGACCTCAGCGGGGGGCAAAAACATTCAGTACTTC. V and J are TRBV27 and TRBJ2-4; 9 nucleotides line up with TRBD2. CDR3 length: 16 amino acids. The germline V gene has CDR1 MNHEY and CDR2 SMNVEV (reference sequence). V trimming: 5 bases; J trimming: 3 bases; junction bases outside the gene matches: 8.

The V call is TRBV2, the J call TRBJ2-7, with D possibly being TRBD2 (5 bases). Per the germline V gene, CDR1 is SNHLY and CDR2 is FYNNEI. Trimming took 6 bases from V and 0 from J, leaving 12 bases between them. The length of the CDR3 is 14 residues. CDR3 sequence reads: CASSPDYASYEQYF. CDR3 coding DNA: TGTGCCAGCAGCCCAGACTACGCCTCCTACGAGCAGTACTTC.

This chain uses TRBV11-3 with TRBJ1-4; D possibly corresponds to TRBD1 (5 bases). The CDR3 runs to 15 residues. CDR1 and CDR2 from the germline V gene are SGHNT and YENEEA. Trimming stripped 5 bases from V and 5 bases from J, with 15 bases between. CDR3 amino acids: CASSRGVGANEKLFF. The CDR3 bases are TGTGCCAGCAGCCGAGGGGTAGGGGCAAATGAAAAACTGTTTTTT.

The chain couples TRBV11-2 to TRBJ2-3, with TRBD2 as a possible D gene (6 bases). The ends were cut back, 5 bases at V and 9 bases at J, with 15 bases in the middle. Germline CDR1 SGHAT, CDR2 FQNNGV. This CDR3 spans 13 amino acids. As DNA, the CDR3 is TGTGCCAGCAGCCAAGGGACTGCGAGGACGCAGTATTTT. As protein: CASSQGTARTQYF.

V gene TRBV7-9 combines with J gene TRBJ1-2; D unresolved. The CDR3 is made up of 15 amino acids. Trimming removed 5 bases from V and 8 bases from J, with 21 bases in between. From germline, CDR1 is SEHNR and CDR2 FQNEAQ (reference sequence). The chain's CDR3 is CASSPGGVGPSGYTF. CDR3 coding DNA: TGTGCCAGCAGCCCGGGTGGGGTCGGGCCTTCAGGCTACACCTTC.